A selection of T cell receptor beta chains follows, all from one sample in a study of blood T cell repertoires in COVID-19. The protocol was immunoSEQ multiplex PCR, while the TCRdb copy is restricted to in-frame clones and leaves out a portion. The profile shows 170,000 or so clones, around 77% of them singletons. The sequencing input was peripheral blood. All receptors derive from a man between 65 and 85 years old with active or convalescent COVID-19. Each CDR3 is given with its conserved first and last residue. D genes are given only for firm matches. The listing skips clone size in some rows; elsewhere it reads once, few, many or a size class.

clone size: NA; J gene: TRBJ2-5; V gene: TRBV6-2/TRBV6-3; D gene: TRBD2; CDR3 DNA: TGTGCCAGCAGTCAAAGCGGGGTCAGACGGGAGACCCAGTACTTC; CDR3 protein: CASSQSGVRRETQYF
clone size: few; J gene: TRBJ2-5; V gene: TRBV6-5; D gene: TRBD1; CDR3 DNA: TGTGCCAGCACCGAGACAGGGGGTGGCCAAGAGACCCAGTACTTC; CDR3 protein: CASTETGGGQETQYF
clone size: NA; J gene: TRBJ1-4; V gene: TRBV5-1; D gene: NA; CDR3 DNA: TGCGCCAGCAGCTTAGACGGGAATGAAAAACTGTTTTTT; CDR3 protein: CASSLDGNEKLFF
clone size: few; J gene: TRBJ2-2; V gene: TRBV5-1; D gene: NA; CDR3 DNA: TGCGCCAGCAGGAAAATTAGGACAGCGAACACCGGGGAGCTGTTTTTT; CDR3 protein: CASRKIRTANTGELFF
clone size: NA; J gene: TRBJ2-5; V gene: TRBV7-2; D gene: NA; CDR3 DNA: TGTGCCAGCAGCTTTCCTGGGGCGCGTAGGGCCCAGTACTTC; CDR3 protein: CASSFPGARRAQYF
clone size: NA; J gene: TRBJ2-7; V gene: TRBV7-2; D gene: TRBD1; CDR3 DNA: TGTGCCAGCAGCTATCGGACAGGAGACTACGAGCAGTACTTC; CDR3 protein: CASSYRTGDYEQYF
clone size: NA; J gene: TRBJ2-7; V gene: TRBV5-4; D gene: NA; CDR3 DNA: TGTGCCAGCAGCGATCAGAAACGAACCGAGCAGTACTTC; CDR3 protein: CASSDQKRTEQYF
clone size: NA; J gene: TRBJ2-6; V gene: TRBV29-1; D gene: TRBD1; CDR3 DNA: TGCAGCGTGGTGACAGGGAACGGGGCCAACGTCCTGACTTTC; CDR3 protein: CSVVTGNGANVLTF
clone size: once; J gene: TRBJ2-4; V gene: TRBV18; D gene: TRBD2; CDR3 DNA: TGTGCCAGCTCACCCCCCTCGGGGGGGGCCAAAAACATTCAGTACTTC; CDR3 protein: CASSPPSGGAKNIQYF
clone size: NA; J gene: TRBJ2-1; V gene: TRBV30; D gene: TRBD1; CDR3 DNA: TGTGCCTGGACCTACCGGGACAGGGAATACAATGAGCAGTTCTTC; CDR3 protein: CAWTYRDREYNEQFF
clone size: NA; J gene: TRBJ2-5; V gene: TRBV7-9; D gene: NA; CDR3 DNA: TGTGCCAGCAGCCCCACAAAAGAGACCCAGTACTTC; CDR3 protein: CASSPTKETQYF
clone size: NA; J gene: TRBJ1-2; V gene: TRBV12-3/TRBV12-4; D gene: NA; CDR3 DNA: TGTGCCAGCAGTCTCGGACAGCACTATGGCTACACCTTC; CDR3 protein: CASSLGQHYGYTF
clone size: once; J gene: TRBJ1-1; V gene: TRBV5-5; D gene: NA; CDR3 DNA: TGTGCCAGCAGCTTTAATACAGGACAGTCATCAGCTTTCTTT; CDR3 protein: CASSFNTGQSSAFF
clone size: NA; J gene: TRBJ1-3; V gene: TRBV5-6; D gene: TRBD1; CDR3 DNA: TGTGCCAGCAGCTTGGGACAGGGGGCATCTGGAAACACCATATATTTT; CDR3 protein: CASSLGQGASGNTIYF
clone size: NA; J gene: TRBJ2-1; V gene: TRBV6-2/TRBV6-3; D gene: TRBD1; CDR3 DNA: TGTGCCAGCAGCCTGGGACAGTTGCCTACTGAGCAGTTCTTC; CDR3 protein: CASSLGQLPTEQFF